Given below is one TCR beta chain in context. The antigen it recognizes is unknown. The record has no base qualities; no much larger clone is one base away. Including cysteine and phenylalanine, the CDR3 has 17 amino acids. The CDR3 DNA has 51 bases and is translated from base 1. CDR1 MNHEY and CDR2 SMNVEV are derived from the germline V gene (reference sequence). Trimming at the junction amounts to 1 base on V and 0 bases on J, and the germline ends lie 16 bases apart. These data belong to a study of spatial heterogeneity in lung cancer (dated by TCRdb to about 2019). With respect to the entire study: More beta-chain than alpha-chain transcripts were consistently detected, likely reflecting higher beta-chain transcript abundance. In non-small cell lung cancer, the study made a quantitative comparison of TCR alpha and beta repertoires among multiple tumor regions, matched nontumor lung and blood. Nonsynonymous mutation counts, determined by whole-exome sequencing of tumor tissue, were related to features of the TCR repertoire. In the raw uncorrected reads, each unique combination of TCR and UMI appeared more than ten times on average. A strong correlation was found between TCR transcript counts in tumor regions and a T cell transcriptional module score from matched bulk RNA-seq. Both alpha and beta chains were TCR-sequenced in samples taken at surgery, namely 220 tumor regions, around 64 matched nontumor lung samples and about 54 PBMC samples. On the study overall, not on this receptor specifically: Additional single-cell paired TCR alpha and beta sequencing was considered necessary to confirm, at a functional level, the hypothesis that regional TCRs recognize regional mutations. The number of expanded intratumoral alpha and beta TCRs correlated with the tumor nonsynonymous mutation count. TCR-seq coverage of tumor T cells was estimated at only roughly 7.7% for alpha chains and approximately 13% for beta chains. Counts of ubiquitous and regional expanded TCRs were found to correlate with counts of ubiquitous and regional nonsynonymous mutations, respectively.

This specimen's time point label, interpreted: sample taken at primary tumor resection. Donors were some 70 patients with early-stage, untreated non-small cell lung cancer from the lung TRACERx cohort. TCR sequencing used whole RNA extracted from tumor and nontumor lung tissue, or from cryopreserved PBMC samples, without cell sorting. Patients were selected for TCR sequencing only if sufficient RNA was available from at least two tumor regions. Tumor and adjacent nontumor lung specimens were reviewed by a lung pathologist before selection. The library relied on 5' RACE. Reads for this sample came from a NextSeq 500. In the TCR library protocol, a unique molecular identifier was attached to each TCR cDNA molecule so that PCR and sequencing errors could be corrected. The paper's processing steps were these. TCR identification, UMI-based error correction and CDR3 extraction were performed with Decombinator tools. Expanded TCRs were defined as those above a frequency of 2 per 1,000, corresponding to the top 1% of the tumor frequency distribution. Expanded tumor TCRs statistically deemed absent (corrected P<0.05) from at least one tumor region were classed as regional, and all other expanded tumor TCRs were classed as ubiquitous. Renyi diversity was computed with the R vegan package after each repertoire had been subsampled 100 times to 5,000 TCRs. To build CDR3 similarity networks, amino acid triplet string-kernel similarity was used, and CDR3s were connected when their pairwise similarity was above 0.82. In TCRdb, the public reads were trimmed at Q25 with fastp and aligned with MiXCR, with productive beta chains retained. One record per CDR3 amino acid sequence lists the most common genes and DNA. TCRdb, not the authors, supplied the V and J calls. For this sample there are 20,000 to 30,000 distinct CDR3 sequences; 8.8% appear just once. 7.7% of the sample rests with the top ten.

The specimen comprised lung tumor tissue, sampled at surgery. The chain joins TRBV27 to TRBJ2-7; the D gene is tentatively TRBD1 or TRBD2, each matching 5 bases. The clonotype originates from a male donor with early-stage non-small cell lung cancer. At the DNA level, the sequence is TGTGCCAGCAGTTTATGGGGCCTCTCGGGGAGCTCCTACGAGCAGTACTTC. The translation is CASSLWGLSGSSYEQYF.